The next 8 T cell receptor beta chains were all read from a single sample in a study of spatial heterogeneity in lung cancer. Time point denoted: sample taken at primary tumor resection. Study-level results: The study found that expanded intratumoral alpha and beta TCR counts tracked tumor mutation counts.

These receptors have no known antigen. TCRdb redid the calling of the 5' RACE reads with MiXCR, one entry per CDR3 protein. The repertoire holds fewer than 7,000 distinct CDR3 sequences, with over 12% as singletons. Sequencing used lung tumor tissue, obtained at surgery. The origin of the receptors is a male donor with early-stage non-small cell lung cancer.

This clonotype was recorded at least ten times. This chain links TRBV20-1 with TRBJ1-2; D possibly corresponds to TRBD1 (6 bases). V dropped 6 bases and J dropped 6 bases, with 20 bases sitting between them. The CDR3 covers 14 residues. The V gene's germline CDR1 is DFQATT and CDR2 SNEGSKA (reference sequence). CDR3 in amino acids: CSALRQESIDGYTF. The CDR3 DNA sequence: TGCAGTGCATTAAGACAGGAGAGTATCGATGGCTACACCTTC.

The chain uses TRBV6-5 and TRBJ2-3, with D uncertain. CDR1 and CDR2 (germline): MNHEY, SVGAGI. The CDR3 runs to 15 residues. V shed 2 bases and J shed 2 bases, with 11 bases lying between them. The DNA of the CDR3 is TGTGCCAGCAGTTACGTCCGGGCGAACACAGATACGCAGTATTTT. Translation: CASSYVRANTDTQYF.

This clonotype has ten or more counts. The chain carries TRBV20-1 and TRBJ2-1; TRBD1 agrees at 9 bases. Germline assignment: CDR1 DFQATT and CDR2 SNEGSKA (reference sequence). Trimming cost V 3 bases and J 7 bases; bases outside gene matches: 4. This CDR3 contains 13 residues. The CDR3 reads CSARNRGRNEQFF. The CDR3 DNA reads TGCAGTGCTAGGAACAGGGGGCGGAATGAGCAGTTCTTC.

This clonotype was observed a few times. The rearrangement links TRBV19 to TRBJ2-6; D not resolved. Germline-derived CDR1 and CDR2 are LNHDA and SQIVND (reference sequence). This CDR3 has 13 amino acids. V gave up 5 bases and J gave up 10 bases, with 12 bases separating them. The CDR3 sequence is CASSVPRPNVLTF. DNA for the CDR3: TGTGCCAGTAGTGTCCCGAGGCCGAACGTCCTGACTTTC.

This clonotype is medium-sized within its sample. The rearrangement joins TRBV18 to TRBJ1-1; D gene ambiguous. Germline CDR1 reads KGHSH; CDR2 reads LQKENI. This CDR3 is 16 amino acids long. Trimming removed 3 bases from V and 3 bases from J, with 17 bases in between. The CDR3 DNA is TGTGCCAGCTCACCTACGGTAGGTGCGTTGGACACTGAAGCTTTCTTT. This codes for CASSPTVGALDTEAFF. Drawing the rest from reference TRBV18 and TRBJ1-1, the complete variable domain is NAGVMQNPRHLVRRRGQEARLRCSPMKGHSHVYWYRQLPEEGLKFMVYLQKENIIDESGMPKERFSAEFPKEGPSILRIQQVVRGDSAAYFCASSPTVGALDTEAFFGQGTRLTVV.

There are a few counts of this clonotype. The rearrangement joins TRBV28 to TRBJ2-5; TRBD1 matches 10 bases. From germline, CDR1 is MDHEN and CDR2 SYDVKM. The CDR3 contains 14 residues. Trimming at V came to 6 bases and at J to 6 bases, leaving 7 bases not matched to a gene. The CDR3: CASSWTGGEQTQYF. CDR3 coding DNA: TGTGCCAGCAGCTGGACAGGGGGTGAGCAGACCCAGTACTTC.

This clonotype was seen many times. The chain uses TRBV11-3 and TRBJ2-1, with no clear D. CDR1 and CDR2 from the germline V gene are SGHNT and YENEEA. The CDR3 extends over 14 amino acids. Trimming pared 5 bases from V and 6 bases from J, leaving 14 bases between. The chain's CDR3 is CASSHRWATNEQFF. The CDR3 DNA reads as TGTGCCAGCAGCCATAGGTGGGCCACCAATGAGCAGTTCTTC. The full variable domain, completed using reference TRBV11-3 and TRBJ2-1, is EAGVVQSPRYKIIEKKQPVAFWCNPISGHNTLYWYLQNLGQGPELLIRYENEEAVDDSQLPKDRFSAERLKGVDSTLKIQPAELGDSAVYLCASSHRWATNEQFFGPGTRLTVL.

This clonotype was picked up many times. The V call is TRBV29-1, the J call TRBJ2-7; D is possibly TRBD1 or TRBD2 (5 bases each). Germline assignment: CDR1 SQVTM and CDR2 ANQGSEA. The CDR3 spans 14 residues. With 4 bases removed from V and 7 bases from J, the gap between germline ends came to 20 bases. CDR3 residues: CSVGERGDVGEQYF. CDR3 nucleotide sequence: TGCAGCGTTGGGGAAAGAGGGGATGTAGGGGAGCAGTACTTC.